This TCR beta chain derives from a study of shared clonotypes between healthy human individuals. Study-wide results and caveats: Some clonotypes were shared by all four sorted-subset donors, while others were not shared. The non-shared ones had lower generation probabilities than the shared ones.

Nashville, Tennessee was home to all donors, each a Caucasian adult. The method was immunoSEQ multiplex PCR; TCRdb's version includes in-frame clones alone and lacks a portion of them. This table has roughly 700,000 clones, around 74% appearing once. As for this clone: The antigen is unknown.

The germline gives CDR1 SGDLS, CDR2 YYNGEE. This CDR3 region has 14 residues. V was cut by 3 bases and J by 2 bases, with 9 bases left in between. This chain joins TRBV9 and TRBJ2-1; D ambiguous. Sequencing was performed on memory CD4+ T cells sorted from blood. The subset was: CD45RA-negative fraction. This TCR came from a woman in her thirties in good health. The CDR3 coding sequence is TGTGCCAGCAGCGCTGGTGGTCCCTACAATGAGCAGTTCTTC. This sequence encodes CASSAGGPYNEQFF.